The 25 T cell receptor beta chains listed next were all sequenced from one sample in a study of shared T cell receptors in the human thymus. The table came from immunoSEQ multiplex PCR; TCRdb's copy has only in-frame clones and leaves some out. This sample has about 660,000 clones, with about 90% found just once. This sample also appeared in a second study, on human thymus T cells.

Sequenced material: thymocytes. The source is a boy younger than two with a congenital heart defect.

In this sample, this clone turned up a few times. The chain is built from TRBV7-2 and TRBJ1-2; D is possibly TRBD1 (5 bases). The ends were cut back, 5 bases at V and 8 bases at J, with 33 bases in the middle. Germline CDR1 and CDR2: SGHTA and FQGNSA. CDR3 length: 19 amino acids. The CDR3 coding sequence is TGTGCCAGCAGCGTTAGCGCTAATCCAAGCTTCGGGACTCTGGGAGGCTACACCTTC. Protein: CASSVSANPSFGTLGGYTF.

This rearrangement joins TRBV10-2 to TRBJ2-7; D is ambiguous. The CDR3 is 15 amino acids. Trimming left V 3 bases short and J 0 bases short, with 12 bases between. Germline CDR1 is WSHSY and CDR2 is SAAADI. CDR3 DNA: TGCGCCAGCAGTGAAGACGCCCGCGGCTCCTACGAGCAGTACTTC. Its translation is CASSEDARGSYEQYF.

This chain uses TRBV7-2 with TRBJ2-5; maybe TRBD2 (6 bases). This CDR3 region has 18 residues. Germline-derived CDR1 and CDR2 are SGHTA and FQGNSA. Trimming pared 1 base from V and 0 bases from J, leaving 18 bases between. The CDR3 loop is CASSLEGLERAYQETQYF. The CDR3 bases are TGTGCCAGCAGCTTAGAAGGCCTAGAGCGGGCGTACCAAGAGACCCAGTACTTC.

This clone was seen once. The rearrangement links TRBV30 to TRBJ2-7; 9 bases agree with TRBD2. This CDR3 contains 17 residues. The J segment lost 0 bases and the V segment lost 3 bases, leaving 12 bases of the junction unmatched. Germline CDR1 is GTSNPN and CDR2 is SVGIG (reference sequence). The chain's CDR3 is CAWSTVLAGPSSYEQYF. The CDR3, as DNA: TGTGCCTGGAGCACGGTGCTAGCGGGACCGAGCTCCTACGAGCAGTACTTC. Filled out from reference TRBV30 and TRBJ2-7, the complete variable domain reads SQTIHQWPATLVQPVGSPLSLECTVEGTSNPNLYWYRQAAGRGLQLLFYSVGIGQISSEVPQNLSASRPQDRQFILSSKKLLLSDSGFYLCAWSTVLAGPSSYEQYFGPGTRLTVT.

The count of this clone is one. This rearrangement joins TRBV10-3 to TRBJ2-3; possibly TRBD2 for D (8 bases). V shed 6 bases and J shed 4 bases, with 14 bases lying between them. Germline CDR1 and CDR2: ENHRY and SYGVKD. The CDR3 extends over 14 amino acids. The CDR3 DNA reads TGTGCCATCAGCGGGAGGGGGCGAGCAGATACGCAGTATTTT. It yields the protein CAISGRGRADTQYF.

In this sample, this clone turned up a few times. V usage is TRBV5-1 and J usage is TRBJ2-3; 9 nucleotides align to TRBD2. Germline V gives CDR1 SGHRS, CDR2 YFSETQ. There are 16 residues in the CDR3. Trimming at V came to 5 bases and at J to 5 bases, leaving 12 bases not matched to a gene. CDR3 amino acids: CASRPPASGELDTQYF. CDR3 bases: TGCGCCAGCAGGCCTCCTGCTAGCGGGGAGTTAGATACGCAGTATTTT.

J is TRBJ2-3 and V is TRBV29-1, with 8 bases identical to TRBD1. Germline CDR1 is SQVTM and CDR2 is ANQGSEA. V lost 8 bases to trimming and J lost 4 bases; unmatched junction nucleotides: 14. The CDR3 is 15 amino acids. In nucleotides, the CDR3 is TGCAGCTCCTTTCAGGGGGCGCCCGGGGCAGATACGCAGTATTTT. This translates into CSSFQGAPGADTQYF.

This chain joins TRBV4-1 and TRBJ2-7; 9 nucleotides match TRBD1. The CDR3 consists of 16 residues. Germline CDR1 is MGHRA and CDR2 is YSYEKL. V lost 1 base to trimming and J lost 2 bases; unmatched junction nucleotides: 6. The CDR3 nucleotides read TGCGCCAGCAGCCAAGTCTACGGACAGGGGCCCTACGAGCAGTACTTC. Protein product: CASSQVYGQGPYEQYF.

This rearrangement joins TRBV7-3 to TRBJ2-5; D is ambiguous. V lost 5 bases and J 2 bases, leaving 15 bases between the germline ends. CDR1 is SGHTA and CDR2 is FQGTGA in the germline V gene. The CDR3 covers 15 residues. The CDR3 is CASSELLLEQETQYF. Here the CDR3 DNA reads TGTGCCAGCAGCGAGCTCCTACTCGAGCAAGAGACCCAGTACTTC.

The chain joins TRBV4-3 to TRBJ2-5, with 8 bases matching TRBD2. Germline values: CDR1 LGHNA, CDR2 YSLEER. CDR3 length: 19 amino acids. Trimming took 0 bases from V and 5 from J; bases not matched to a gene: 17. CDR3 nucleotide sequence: TGCGCCAGCAGCCAAGATCTGGAGGGCGGGAGGCCCCTGGTGGAGACCCAGTACTTC. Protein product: CASSQDLEGGRPLVETQYF.

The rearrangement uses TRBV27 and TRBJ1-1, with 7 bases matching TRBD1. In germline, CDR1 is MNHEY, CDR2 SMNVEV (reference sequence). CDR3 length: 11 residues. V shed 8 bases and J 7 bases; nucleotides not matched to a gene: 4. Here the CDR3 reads CASPGQVEAFF. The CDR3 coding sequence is TGTGCCAGCCCCGGACAGGTTGAAGCTTTCTTT.

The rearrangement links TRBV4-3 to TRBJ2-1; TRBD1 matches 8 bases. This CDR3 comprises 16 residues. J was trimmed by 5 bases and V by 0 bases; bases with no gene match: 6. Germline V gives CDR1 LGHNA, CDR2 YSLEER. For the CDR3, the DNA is TGCGCCAGCAGCCAAGAGCAGGGGGCGAATAACAATGAGCAGTTCTTC. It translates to CASSQEQGANNNEQFF.

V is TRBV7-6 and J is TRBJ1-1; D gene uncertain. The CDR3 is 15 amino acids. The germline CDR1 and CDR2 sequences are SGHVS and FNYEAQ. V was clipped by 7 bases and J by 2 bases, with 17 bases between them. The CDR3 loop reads CASISSPLQNTEAFF. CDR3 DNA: TGTGCCAGCATCTCTAGTCCATTACAAAACACTGAAGCTTTCTTT.

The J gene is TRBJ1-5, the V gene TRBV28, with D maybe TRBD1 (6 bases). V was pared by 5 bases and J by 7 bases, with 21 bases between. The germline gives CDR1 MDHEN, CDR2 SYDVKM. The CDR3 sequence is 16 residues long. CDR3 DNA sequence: TGTGCCAGCAGTAGAGGCAGGGGATGGGAGAGGCAGCCCCAGCATTTT. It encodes CASSRGRGWERQPQHF.

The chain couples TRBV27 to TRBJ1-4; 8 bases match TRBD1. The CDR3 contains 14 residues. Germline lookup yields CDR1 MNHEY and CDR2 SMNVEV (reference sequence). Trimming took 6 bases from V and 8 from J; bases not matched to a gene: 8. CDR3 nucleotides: TGTGCCAGCAGGGGGACAGGCGTCGACGAAAAACTGTTTTTT. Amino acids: CASRGTGVDEKLFF.

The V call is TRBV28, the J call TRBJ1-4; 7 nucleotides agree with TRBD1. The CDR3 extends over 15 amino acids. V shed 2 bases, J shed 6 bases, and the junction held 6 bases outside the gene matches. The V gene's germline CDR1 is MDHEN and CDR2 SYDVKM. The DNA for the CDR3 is TGTGCCAGCAGTTTACCGGGACAGCAACATGAAAAACTGTTTTTT. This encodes CASSLPGQQHEKLFF.

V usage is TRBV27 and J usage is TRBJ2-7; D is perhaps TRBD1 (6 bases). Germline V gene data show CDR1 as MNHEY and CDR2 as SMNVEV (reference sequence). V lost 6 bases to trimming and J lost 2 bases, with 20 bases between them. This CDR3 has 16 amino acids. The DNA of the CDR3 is TGTGCCAGCAGCGAGAAACATACAGGGATTACCTACGAGCAGTACTTC. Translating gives CASSEKHTGITYEQYF.

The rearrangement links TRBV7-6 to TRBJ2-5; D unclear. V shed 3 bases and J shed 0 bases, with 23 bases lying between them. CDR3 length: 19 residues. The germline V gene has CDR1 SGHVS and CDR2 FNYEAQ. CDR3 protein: CASSFPPNVDTKYQETQYF. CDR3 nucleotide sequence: TGTGCCAGCAGCTTTCCCCCTAACGTCGACACCAAGTACCAAGAGACCCAGTACTTC.

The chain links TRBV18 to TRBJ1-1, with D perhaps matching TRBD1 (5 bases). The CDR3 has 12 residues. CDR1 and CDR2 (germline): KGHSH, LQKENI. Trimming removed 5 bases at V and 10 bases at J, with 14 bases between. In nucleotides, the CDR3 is TGTGCCAGCTCAACTGGGGTAAGGGGAGCTTTCTTT. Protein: CASSTGVRGAFF.

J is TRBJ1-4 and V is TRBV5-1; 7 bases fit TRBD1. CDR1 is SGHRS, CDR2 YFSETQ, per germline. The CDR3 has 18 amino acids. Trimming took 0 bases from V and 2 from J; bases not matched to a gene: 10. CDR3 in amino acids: CASSLVGEQGKTNEKLFF. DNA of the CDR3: TGCGCCAGCAGCTTGGTGGGGGAACAGGGGAAGACTAATGAAAAACTGTTTTTT.

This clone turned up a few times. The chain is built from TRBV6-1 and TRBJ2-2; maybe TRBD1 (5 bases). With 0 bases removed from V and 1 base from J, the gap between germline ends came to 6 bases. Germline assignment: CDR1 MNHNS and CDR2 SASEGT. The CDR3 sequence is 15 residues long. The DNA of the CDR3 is TGTGCCAGCAGTGAAGCAGGGGAGAACACCGGGGAGCTGTTTTTT. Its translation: CASSEAGENTGELFF.

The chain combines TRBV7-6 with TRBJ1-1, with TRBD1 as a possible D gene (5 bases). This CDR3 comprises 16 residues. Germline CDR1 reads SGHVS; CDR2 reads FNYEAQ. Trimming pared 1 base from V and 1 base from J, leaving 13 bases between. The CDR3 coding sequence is TGTGCCAGCAGCTTAGGAGGCAGGGTTCGGAACACTGAAGCTTTCTTT. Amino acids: CASSLGGRVRNTEAFF.

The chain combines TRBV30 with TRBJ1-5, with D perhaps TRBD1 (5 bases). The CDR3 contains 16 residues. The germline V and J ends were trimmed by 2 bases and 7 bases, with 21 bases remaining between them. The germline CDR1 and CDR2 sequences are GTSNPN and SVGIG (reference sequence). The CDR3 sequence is CAWSHPTKGLGQPQHF. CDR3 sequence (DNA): TGTGCCTGGAGTCATCCGACGAAGGGGTTGGGGCAGCCCCAGCATTTT. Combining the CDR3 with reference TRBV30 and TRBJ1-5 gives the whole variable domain SQTIHQWPATLVQPVGSPLSLECTVEGTSNPNLYWYRQAAGRGLQLLFYSVGIGQISSEVPQNLSASRPQDRQFILSSKKLLLSDSGFYLCAWSHPTKGLGQPQHFGDGTRLSIL.

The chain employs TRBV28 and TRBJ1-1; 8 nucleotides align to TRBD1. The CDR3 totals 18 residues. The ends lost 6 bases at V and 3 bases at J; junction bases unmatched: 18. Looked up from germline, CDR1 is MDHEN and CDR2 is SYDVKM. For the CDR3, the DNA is TGTGCCAGCAGGGAAAGGGCAAAGAGACAGGGGCGTGACACTGAAGCTTTCTTT. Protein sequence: CASRERAKRQGRDTEAFF.

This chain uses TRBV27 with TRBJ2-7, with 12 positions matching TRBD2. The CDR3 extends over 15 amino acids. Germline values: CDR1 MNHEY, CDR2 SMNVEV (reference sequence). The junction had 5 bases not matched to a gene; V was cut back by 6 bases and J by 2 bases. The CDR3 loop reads CASSSGLAGPYEQYF. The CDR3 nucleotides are TGTGCCAGCAGCAGCGGACTAGCGGGACCCTACGAGCAGTACTTC.